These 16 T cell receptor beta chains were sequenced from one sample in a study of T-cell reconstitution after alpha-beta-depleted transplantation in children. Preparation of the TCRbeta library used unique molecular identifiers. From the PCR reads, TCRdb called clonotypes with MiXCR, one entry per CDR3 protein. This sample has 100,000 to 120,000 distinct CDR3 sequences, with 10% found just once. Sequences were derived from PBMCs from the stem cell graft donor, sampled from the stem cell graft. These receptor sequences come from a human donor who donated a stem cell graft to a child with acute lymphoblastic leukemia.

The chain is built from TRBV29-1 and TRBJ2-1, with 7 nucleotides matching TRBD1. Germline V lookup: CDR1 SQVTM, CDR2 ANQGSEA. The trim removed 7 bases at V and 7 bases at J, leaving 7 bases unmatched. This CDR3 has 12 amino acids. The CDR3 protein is CSATLTGNEQFF. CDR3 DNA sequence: TGCAGCGCTACTCTGACAGGGAATGAGCAGTTCTTC.

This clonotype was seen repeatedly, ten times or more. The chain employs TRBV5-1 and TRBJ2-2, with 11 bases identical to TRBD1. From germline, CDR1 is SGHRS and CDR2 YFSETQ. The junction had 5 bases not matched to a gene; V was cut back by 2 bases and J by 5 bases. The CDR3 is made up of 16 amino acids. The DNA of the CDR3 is TGCGCCAGCAGCTTAACCGGGACAGGGGGAACCGGGGAGCTGTTTTTT. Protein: CASSLTGTGGTGELFF.

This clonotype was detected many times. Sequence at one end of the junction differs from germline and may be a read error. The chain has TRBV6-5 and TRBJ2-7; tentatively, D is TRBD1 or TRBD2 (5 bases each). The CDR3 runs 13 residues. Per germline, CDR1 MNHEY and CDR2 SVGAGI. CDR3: CASSYGEGMVGHF. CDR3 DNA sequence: TGTGCCAGCAGTTACGGCGAGGGGATGGTCGGACACTTC.

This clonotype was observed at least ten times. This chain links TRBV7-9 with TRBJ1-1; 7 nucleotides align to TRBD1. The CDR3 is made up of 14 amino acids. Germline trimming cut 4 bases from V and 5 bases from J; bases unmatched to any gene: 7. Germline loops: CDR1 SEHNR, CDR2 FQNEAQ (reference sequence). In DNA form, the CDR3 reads TGTGCCAGCAGCTCCGAGGGGGCGCGGACTGAAGCTTTCTTT. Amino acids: CASSSEGARTEAFF.

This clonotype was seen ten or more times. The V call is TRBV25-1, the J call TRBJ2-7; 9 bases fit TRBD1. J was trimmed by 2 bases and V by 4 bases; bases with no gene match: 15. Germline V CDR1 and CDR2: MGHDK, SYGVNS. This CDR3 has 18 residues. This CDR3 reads CASSGRAKPGQGPYEQYF. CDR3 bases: TGTGCCAGCAGTGGAAGGGCAAAGCCGGGACAGGGTCCCTACGAGCAGTACTTC.

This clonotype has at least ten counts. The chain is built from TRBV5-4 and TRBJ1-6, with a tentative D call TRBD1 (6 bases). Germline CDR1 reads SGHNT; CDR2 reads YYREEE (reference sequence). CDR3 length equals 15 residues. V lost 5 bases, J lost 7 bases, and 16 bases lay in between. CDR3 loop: CASSTRSGANSPLHF. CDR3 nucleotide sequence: TGTGCCAGCAGTACCAGGTCGGGGGCCAATTCACCCCTCCACTTT.

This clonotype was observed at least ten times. The CDR3 spells CASRRGQGEFF. CDR3 in DNA: TGTGCCAGCAGGAGAGGACAGGGGGAGTTCTTC. The chain recombines TRBV6-5 with TRBJ2-1; 10 bases are shared with TRBD1. The V gene end was trimmed by 6 bases and the J gene end by 14 bases; junction bases not matched to a gene: 4. This CDR3 is 11 amino acids long. CDR1 is MNHEY, CDR2 SVGAGI, per germline.

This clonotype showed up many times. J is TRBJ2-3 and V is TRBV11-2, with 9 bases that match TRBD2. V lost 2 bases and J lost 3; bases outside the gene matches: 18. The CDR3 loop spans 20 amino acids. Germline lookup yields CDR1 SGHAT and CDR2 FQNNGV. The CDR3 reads CASSLRELGLAGRGTDTQYF. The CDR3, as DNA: TGTGCCAGCAGCTTAAGGGAGTTGGGTCTAGCGGGGAGGGGGACAGATACGCAGTATTTT.

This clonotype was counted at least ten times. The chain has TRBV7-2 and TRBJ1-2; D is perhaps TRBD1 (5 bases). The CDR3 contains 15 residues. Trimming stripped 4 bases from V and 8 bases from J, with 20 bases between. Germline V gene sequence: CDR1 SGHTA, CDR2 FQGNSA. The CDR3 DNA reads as TGTGCCAGCAGCTCCGACTGGGGCCGGTACGGCGGCTACACCTTC. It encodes CASSSDWGRYGGYTF.

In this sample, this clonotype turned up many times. The CDR3 DNA is TGTGCCAGCAGCTCCACAGGGGGCCAGATATCACCCCTCCACTTT. It yields the protein CASSSTGGQISPLHF. The gene calls are TRBV7-2 and TRBJ1-6; 9 bases are shared with TRBD1. This CDR3 region has 15 residues. From germline, CDR1 is SGHTA and CDR2 FQGNSA. The V and J ends lost 4 bases and 10 bases, in that order; junction bases with no gene match: 8.

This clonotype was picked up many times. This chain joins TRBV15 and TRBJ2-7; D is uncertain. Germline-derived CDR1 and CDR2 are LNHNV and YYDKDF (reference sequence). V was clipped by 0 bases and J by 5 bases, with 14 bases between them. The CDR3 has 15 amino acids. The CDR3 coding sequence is TGTGCCACCAGCAGAGATCGCGGAAATTCGGACGAGCAGTACTTC. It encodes CATSRDRGNSDEQYF.

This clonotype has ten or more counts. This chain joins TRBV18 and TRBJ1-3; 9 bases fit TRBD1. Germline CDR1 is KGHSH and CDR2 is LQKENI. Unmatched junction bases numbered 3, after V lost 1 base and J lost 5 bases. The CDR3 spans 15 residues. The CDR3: CASSPQGQGRNTIYF. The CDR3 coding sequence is TGTGCCAGCTCACCACAGGGACAGGGAAGAAACACCATATATTTT.

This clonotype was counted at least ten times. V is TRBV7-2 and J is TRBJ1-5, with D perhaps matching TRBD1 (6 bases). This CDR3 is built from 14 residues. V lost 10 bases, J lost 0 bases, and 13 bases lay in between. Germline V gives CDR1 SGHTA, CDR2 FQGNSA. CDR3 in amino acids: CATSGTNSNQPQHF. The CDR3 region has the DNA TGTGCCACTTCCGGGACAAATAGCAATCAGCCCCAGCATTTT.

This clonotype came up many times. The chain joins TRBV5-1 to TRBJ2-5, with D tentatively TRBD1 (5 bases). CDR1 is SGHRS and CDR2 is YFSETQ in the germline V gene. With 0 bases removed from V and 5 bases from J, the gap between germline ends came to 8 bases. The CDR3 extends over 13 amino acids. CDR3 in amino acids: CASSLEWGETQYF. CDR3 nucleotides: TGCGCCAGCAGCTTGGAGTGGGGCGAGACCCAGTACTTC.

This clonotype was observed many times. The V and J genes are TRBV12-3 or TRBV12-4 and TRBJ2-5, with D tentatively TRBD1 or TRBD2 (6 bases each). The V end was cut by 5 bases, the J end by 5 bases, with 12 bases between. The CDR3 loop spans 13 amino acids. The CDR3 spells CASSEGGRETQYF. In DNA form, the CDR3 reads TGTGCCAGCAGTGAGGGGGGCCGCGAGACCCAGTACTTC.

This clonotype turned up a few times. This chain's CDR3 is CACWDRVAQPQHF. The CDR3 DNA is TGTGCCTGCTGGGACAGGGTTGCTCAGCCCCAGCATTTT. The V call is TRBV6-1, the J call TRBJ1-5; the match to TRBD1 covers 9 bases. There are 13 residues in the CDR3. Trimming at V came to 11 bases and at J to 6 bases, leaving 8 bases not matched to a gene. Germline-derived CDR1 and CDR2 are MNHNS and SASEGT.